A selection of T cell receptor beta chains follows, all from one sample in a study of STAT5B mutations in CD4+ large granular lymphocyte leukemia. The protocol was immunoSEQ multiplex PCR, while the TCRdb copy is restricted to in-frame clones and leaves out a portion. The sample has some 5,900 clones; over 75% are singletons. Source material: PBMCs. These receptors were collected from an elderly man with CD4+ T-cell large granular lymphocyte leukemia. Both conserved end residues are trimmed from each CDR3. A D gene is named only where the DNA matches it firmly.

ASSVGLAANAPGELF	TRBJ2-2	TRBD2	TRBV10-1
ASMTSGETGELF	TRBJ2-2	TRBD2	TRBV7-3
ASSFSGATNEKLF	TRBJ1-4	-	TRBV7-6
ASSPQRTGSYEQY	TRBJ2-7	TRBD1	TRBV4-3
ASSMEGTGDYYEQY	TRBJ2-7	TRBD1	TRBV5-5
ASSLADNQPQH	TRBJ1-5	-	TRBV19
ASVPNTGELF	TRBJ2-2	-	TRBV6-1
ASSPARGLIAGGSPDTQY	TRBJ2-3	TRBD2	TRBV4-1
ASSVGVGTENSPLH	TRBJ1-6	-	TRBV9
ASSLGTGLSGNTIY	TRBJ1-3	-	TRBV5-5
ASSQGGSGVRDTQY	TRBJ2-3	TRBD2	TRBV4-2
ASSGGGVGSPLH	TRBJ1-6	-	TRBV9
ASSLEGREQY	TRBJ2-7	-	TRBV7-6
AIPPDRDLDTQY	TRBJ2-3	-	TRBV2
ASSPRWGSGDEEQF	TRBJ2-1	TRBD2	TRBV9
ATIKADTQY	TRBJ2-3	-	TRBV5-4
ASSYSGGRGHEQY	TRBJ2-7	TRBD2	TRBV6-6
SVEIPYPGGPYEQY	TRBJ2-7	TRBD2	TRBV29-1
ASQASYEQY	TRBJ2-7	-	TRBV2
ASSLLKDYGYT	TRBJ1-2	-	TRBV7-9
ASSIAAGLAISNQPQH	TRBJ1-5	-	TRBV19
ASRDRTGGSYEQY	TRBJ2-7	TRBD1	TRBV6-6
AIMPDPPQETQY	TRBJ2-5	-	TRBV10-3
ASSLYNGWSYGYT	TRBJ1-2	-	TRBV28
ASTPGQGYNEQF	TRBJ2-1	-	TRBV2
ASSQDRIQTYPMNTEAF	TRBJ1-1	-	TRBV14
ASSGEGTSTALDTQY	TRBJ2-3	TRBD2	TRBV7-2
ASRGGGPLVDEQF	TRBJ2-1	TRBD2	TRBV27